The entry below describes one T cell receptor (beta chain). This clone has a handful of counts. Its antigen is not yet known. No per-base quality is available; no much larger clone lies one base away. Additional DNA sequences in this sample encode the identical CDR3. According to the germline V gene (reference sequence), CDR1 reads GTSNPN and CDR2 reads SVGIG. V and J are truncated by 0 bases and 1 base respectively, leaving an intervening sequence of 8 bases. CDR3 length: 14 amino acids, cysteine to phenylalanine. Only CDR3 DNA remains: 42 bases, in frame from the first base. This entry comes from a study of shared clonotypes between healthy human individuals (dated by TCRdb to the early 2020s). With regard to the full study: Two women and a few men aged 18 to 49 years were included in the cohort. To increase sequencing depth and limit assay-specific biases, TCR repertoire library preparation and sequencing were carried out by different laboratories using diverse techniques. Between about 0.85 and 10 billion PBMCs per donor were obtained by leukapheresis. The study deeply sequenced blood TCR repertoires of several healthy adults to estimate repertoire size and the extent of clonotype sharing between individuals. For each donor, CD4 naive and CD4 memory were each given three plates, CD8 naive was given two plates, and CD8 memory was given one plate. Study-level results and caveats: The genetic and exposure-history diversity represented was limited by the small number of donors. Higher generation probabilities were observed for clonotypes shared by all four sorted-subset donors than for non-shared clonotypes. Incomplete sequencing was indicated by rarefaction of sorted-subset datasets, despite the large sequencing depth. When a handful of donors were compared, the shared fraction of clonotypes was about 5% for naive CD4, roughly 3.4% for naive CD8, roughly 2.5% for memory CD4, and 0.35% to 0.4% for memory CD8. Estimated clonotype richness was generally larger for naive than for memory subsets. Sampling was restricted to blood, and TCR repertoires in tissues likely differ from the TCR repertoires found in blood. Based on pairwise subsampling, the degree of clonotype sharing among donors was expected to be affected by sequencing depth.

CD8 naive samples consisted of CD45RO-negative cells that were positively selected for CCR7, yielding a CD45RA+CCR7+ population without TemRA cells. The donors were healthy, HIV-negative adults who had no recently reported acute infections or vaccinations. Every donor was a Caucasian adult living in Nashville, Tennessee, USA. After blood collection by leukapheresis, PBMCs were isolated using Ficoll-Histopaque density gradient centrifugation and then cryopreserved in the vapor phase of liquid nitrogen. Purity and quantity of every magnetically sorted T cell population were checked by analytical flow cytometry. Genomic DNA was isolated from every sorted fraction and measured by UV absorbance on a Nanodrop 2000c. TCR CDR3 regions were amplified from genomic DNA by multiplex PCR using the deep immunoSEQ assay. Genomic DNA extracted from each cell subset was distributed evenly over all wells of several immunoSEQ 96-well plates, and each plate served as one replicate. Each replicate PCR for sorted subsets received about 220 ng genomic DNA, equal to roughly 30,000 T cell genomes. Purified libraries were measured with a Qubit 3.0 fluorometer, size-checked on a Bioanalyzer 2100, and measured again with the KAPA Library Quantification kit. A separate single-read 150-cycle Illumina NextSeq 550 flow cell was used to sequence each immunoSEQ 96-well plate. On the study's bioinformatics: The immunoSEQ output contained only junctional sequences without quality scores, so filtering could not match that applied to full-length reads. Sequences were annotated with PyIR, a Python wrapper for IgBLAST v1.9, and V/J genes and CDR3 were assigned using IMGT germline references. Any read was removed if the V/J assignment was weak (E-value above 1e-6), the CDR3 was missing, or the read contained stop codons, out-of-frame junctions, or ambiguous translated residues. V3J clonotypes were defined by identical inferred V gene, J gene, and CDR3 amino acid sequence. To compute the percentage overlap between repertoires, the number of shared unique clonotypes was divided by the size of the smaller repertoire. Repertoire richness was assessed with RTK rarefaction, the Chao1 estimator, and Recon v2.1 estimates of unobserved clonotypes. Generation probabilities for all TCRbeta clonotypes obtained by the gDNA method from a handful of donors were computed using OLGA. TCRdb limited this immuneACCESS table to in-frame rearrangements with V and J called. A share of clones is missing; checked studies link under half to unresolved V genes, and the rest is unexplained. That table supplies the V and J calls and clone size; D and trimming were determined from the DNA. The sample table lists hundreds of thousands of clones, approximately 95% of them with a count of one. The ten largest make up about 0.11% of the sample.

The TCR sequence derives from a woman in her thirties in good health. Sequencing was done on a sample of naive CD8+ T cells sorted from blood. Read against the paper, the sample's cell subset or site label means: CD45RA+CCR7+. The chain is encoded by TRBV30 joined to TRBJ2-3; no D gene can be assigned with confidence. The sequenced DNA: TGTGCCTGGAGTGTAGGGCAGGGCACAGATACGCAGTATTTT. Its product reads: CAWSVGQGTDTQYF.